The 21 T cell receptor beta chains in this list originate from one sample, sequenced in a study of T cells in Graves' hyperthyroidism and ophthalmopathy (dated by TCRdb to 2018 to 2020). Libraries were built with multiplex PCR. The sample was run on an Illumina HiSeq 2000. The TCR beta CDR3 regions were amplified from RNA transcripts. A first-round RT-PCR of the TCR CDR3 used the HTBI primer set with the Qiagen OneStep RT-PCR kit. TCRdb handled the public reads itself, with Q25 trimming in fastp and clone calling in MiXCR, and kept productive beta chains. Duplicate CDR3 protein sequences are folded into a single record with the most common DNA and genes. The sample yields roughly 840,000 distinct CDR3 sequences; roughly 40% were counted once. The ten largest clones represent 7.5% to 9.5% of the sample. The sample was blood. The source is a man in his late teens or twenties with Graves' hyperthyroidism.

This clonotype was counted between two and nine times. CDR3 protein: CASSKGVGYSNSPLHF. The CDR3 nucleotides read TGTGCCAGCAGTAAGGGGGTGGGGTATTCTAATTCACCCCTCCACTTT. The chain combines TRBV7-2 with TRBJ1-6, with D tentatively TRBD1 (6 bases). The CDR3 has 16 amino acids. Trimming stripped 6 bases from V and 6 bases from J, with 18 bases between. Germline CDR1 is SGHTA and CDR2 is FQGNSA.

Written as DNA, the CDR3 is TGTGCCAGCAGGACTTCCCCAGGGGATAGCAATCAGCCCCAGCATTTT. Protein sequence: CASRTSPGDSNQPQHF. The genes are TRBV6-1 and TRBJ1-5, with D possibly matching TRBD1 (6 bases). The V end lost 6 bases, the J end lost 0 bases, and 15 bases lay between the germline ends. Germline CDR1 MNHNS, CDR2 SASEGT. The CDR3 contains 16 residues.

This clonotype was counted only a few times. The chain joins TRBV6-6 to TRBJ1-5; D uncertain. Germline CDR1 is MNHNY and CDR2 is SVGAGI (reference sequence). The ends were cut back, 5 bases at V and 1 base at J, with 12 bases in the middle. CDR3 length: 15 residues. The CDR3 sequence is CASSELVGSNQPQHF. CDR3 sequence (DNA): TGTGCCAGCAGTGAACTTGTGGGGAGCAATCAGCCCCAGCATTTT.

The sample holds many counts of this clonotype. The V call is TRBV10-2, the J call TRBJ1-5, with D perhaps TRBD1 (5 bases). In germline, CDR1 is WSHSY, CDR2 SAAADI. The CDR3 contains 14 residues. Between the trimmed V and J ends, which lost 6 bases and 3 bases, there was a span of 12 bases. The CDR3 loop is CASRRQGNNQPQHF. The CDR3 nucleotides are TGCGCCAGCAGGCGGCAGGGAAACAATCAGCCCCAGCATTTT.

This sequence joins TRBV10-3 and TRBJ2-7; perhaps D is TRBD1 or TRBD2 (5 bases each). In germline, CDR1 is ENHRY, CDR2 SYGVKD. This CDR3 is built from 12 residues. Trimming took 8 bases from V and 3 from J, leaving 11 bases between them. The DNA for the CDR3 is TGTGCCATCGGGACCGCTCACTACGAGCAGTACTTC. Translated, it gives CAIGTAHYEQYF.

The V gene is TRBV20-1, the J gene TRBJ2-7, with 7 bases aligning to TRBD1. This CDR3 spans 14 amino acids. V was pared by 0 bases and J by 6 bases, with 8 bases of the junction left unmatched. In germline, CDR1 is DFQATT, CDR2 SNEGSKA (reference sequence). The CDR3 is CSARETGSLSEQYF. The CDR3 DNA reads TGCAGTGCTAGAGAGACAGGGTCCCTCTCCGAGCAGTACTTC.

At least ten counts were recorded for this clonotype. Written as DNA, the CDR3 is TGTGCCAGCAGCCCTCTTAGCACTAGCGGCTACGAGCAGTACTTC. Translated, it gives CASSPLSTSGYEQYF. This chain uses TRBV7-9 with TRBJ2-7, with TRBD2 matching 8 bases. The CDR3 consists of 15 residues. Germline V gene sequence: CDR1 SEHNR, CDR2 FQNEAQ (reference sequence). The V gene end was trimmed by 5 bases and the J gene end by 3 bases; junction bases not matched to a gene: 9.

This clonotype has a count of ten or more. The chain joins TRBV9 to TRBJ1-6, with D perhaps TRBD1 (6 bases). The germline gives CDR1 SGDLS, CDR2 YYNGEE. Trimming pared 3 bases from V and 6 bases from J, leaving 10 bases between. The CDR3 sequence is 14 residues long. In DNA, the CDR3 is TGTGCCAGCAGCGACCAGGGGATTAATTCACCCCTCCACTTT. Its protein is CASSDQGINSPLHF.

This sequence joins TRBV7-9 and TRBJ2-7, with D perhaps being TRBD1 or TRBD2 (5 bases each). Trimming took off 4 bases at V and 3 bases at J, with 13 bases between the two ends. There are 14 residues in the CDR3. The V gene's germline CDR1 is SEHNR and CDR2 FQNEAQ (reference sequence). This CDR3 reads CASSSGTAYYEQYF. CDR3 nucleotide sequence: TGTGCCAGCAGCTCCGGGACGGCCTACTACGAGCAGTACTTC.

V usage is TRBV5-5 and J usage is TRBJ2-7; D might be TRBD1 (6 bases). The CDR3 runs to 17 residues. V was pared by 2 bases and J by 3 bases, with 21 bases between. Germline CDR1 reads SGHKS; CDR2 reads YYEKEE (reference sequence). The CDR3 is CASSFISLQGFGYEQYF. CDR3 DNA: TGTGCCAGCAGCTTCATTAGTCTTCAGGGGTTCGGCTACGAGCAGTACTTC.

This clonotype was observed many times. The chain recombines TRBV2 with TRBJ1-6, with D unresolved. The CDR3 consists of 13 residues. Germline-derived CDR1 and CDR2 are SNHLY and FYNNEI. The V and J ends lost 6 bases and 6 bases respectively, with 9 bases between them. The CDR3 bases are TGTGCCAGCAGGCCGGAAATTAATTCACCCCTCCACTTT. It is translated as CASRPEINSPLHF.

This clonotype has a handful of counts. The chain is built from TRBV13 and TRBJ1-1, with 8 bases lining up with TRBD1. The CDR3 length is 15 residues. V shed 1 base, J shed 5 bases, and the junction held 6 bases outside the gene matches. The V gene's germline CDR1 is PRHDT and CDR2 FYEKMQ (reference sequence). CDR3 residues: CASSLASQGATEAFF. The CDR3, as DNA: TGTGCCAGCAGCTTAGCCTCCCAGGGGGCAACTGAAGCTTTCTTT.

The chain links TRBV20-1 to TRBJ1-6; 7 nucleotides align to TRBD1. The J segment lost 6 bases and the V segment lost 3 bases, leaving 2 bases of the junction unmatched. The CDR3 consists of 13 residues. Germline V CDR1 and CDR2: DFQATT, SNEGSKA (reference sequence). CDR3 sequence: CSASDRANSPLHF. The CDR3 nucleotides are TGCAGTGCTAGTGACAGGGCTAATTCACCCCTCCACTTT.

This clonotype was detected ten times or more. The rearrangement uses TRBV29-1 and TRBJ2-5; TRBD2 is a possible D gene (6 bases). The CDR3 loop spans 12 amino acids. V lost 7 bases and J lost 7, with 16 bases in between. In germline, CDR1 is SQVTM, CDR2 ANQGSEA. The CDR3 spells CSERDLGGTQYF. The DNA for the CDR3 is TGCAGCGAGAGGGACTTGGGCGGGACCCAGTACTTC. Full variable domain (remainder filled in from reference TRBV29-1 and TRBJ2-5): SAVISQKPSRDICQRGTSLTIQCQVDSQVTMMFWYRQQPGQSLTLIATANQGSEATYESGFVIDKFPISRPNLTFSTLTVSNMSPEDSSIYLCSERDLGGTQYFGPGTRLLVL.

This clonotype was seen more than once but under ten times. This rearrangement joins TRBV7-6 to TRBJ2-7; perhaps D is TRBD1 or TRBD2 (5 bases each). V lost 7 bases and J lost 5, with 18 bases in between. The CDR3 spans 14 residues. Germline V lookup: CDR1 SGHVS, CDR2 FNYEAQ. The CDR3, as DNA: TGTGCCAGCACCGTTCAGGCAGGGAGCGACGAGCAGTACTTC. Translated: CASTVQAGSDEQYF.

This chain connects TRBV7-6 to TRBJ2-7, with 7 nucleotides matching TRBD2. The length of the CDR3 is 12 residues. V lost 8 bases to trimming and J lost 11 bases; unmatched junction nucleotides: 12. Germline assignment: CDR1 SGHVS and CDR2 FNYEAQ. CDR3 sequence: CASDTGAGEKYF. For the CDR3, the DNA is TGTGCCAGCGACACTGGGGCGGGAGAAAAGTACTTC.

The table lists this clonotype with a few counts. The chain carries TRBV4-3 and TRBJ1-3; a possible D gene is TRBD1 (6 bases). Germline-derived CDR1 and CDR2 are LGHNA and YSLEER. This CDR3 contains 17 residues. V was shortened by 4 bases and J by 0 bases, with 16 bases between the two germline ends. The CDR3, as DNA: TGCGCCAGCAGCCGATCAAGACAGGCCTACTCTGGAAACACCATATATTTT. It specifies CASSRSRQAYSGNTIYF.

This clonotype was seen ten or more times. This chain connects TRBV29-1 to TRBJ1-1; no reliable D call. CDR1 is SQVTM and CDR2 is ANQGSEA in the germline V gene. The CDR3 loop spans 12 amino acids. V was pared by 6 bases and J by 1 base, with 9 bases between. The CDR3 here is CSVYHRNTEAFF. As DNA, the CDR3 is TGCAGCGTCTATCACAGGAACACTGAAGCTTTCTTT. The variable domain in full, with the rest retrieved from reference TRBV29-1 and TRBJ1-1, is SAVISQKPSRDICQRGTSLTIQCQVDSQVTMMFWYRQQPGQSLTLIATANQGSEATYESGFVIDKFPISRPNLTFSTLTVSNMSPEDSSIYLCSVYHRNTEAFFGQGTRLTVV.

Notes on this clonotype: A much bigger clone sits one base away, suggesting this may be a read error. The chain has TRBV4-1 and TRBJ1-5; TRBD1 might be the D (6 bases). The V gene's germline CDR1 is MGHRA and CDR2 YSYEKL. This CDR3 spans 14 amino acids. CDR3 protein: CTSTPTGSNQPQHF. The DNA of the CDR3 is TGCACCAGCACTCCAACAGGGAGCAATCAGCCCCAGCATTTT.

A word on this clonotype: The germline gene is not matched at one end of the junction; a read error may be the cause. The V and J genes are TRBV10-2 and TRBJ1-1; 7 nucleotides line up with TRBD1. The CDR3 is 18 amino acids. In germline, CDR1 is WSHSY, CDR2 SAAADI. CDR3 protein: CASSRTLTVTGLNTEAFF. The CDR3 DNA reads as TGTGCCAGCAGCCGAACCTTAACTGTGACAGGGCTGAACACTGAAGCTTTCTTT.

A word on this clonotype: This may arise from a read error, as a much more abundant clone is one base away. This sequence joins TRBV10-3 and TRBJ1-4; D perhaps matches TRBD1 (5 bases). The V and J ends lost 7 bases and 3 bases respectively, with 12 bases between them. The CDR3 extends over 14 amino acids. Germline V gives CDR1 ENHRY, CDR2 SYGVKD. The CDR3 sequence is CAIKGDAANEKLFF. CDR3 nucleotide sequence: TGTGCCATCAAAGGGGACGCAGCTAATGAAAAACTGTTTTTT.